The clone carrying this T cell receptor beta chain came up many times. Its antigen is not identified. Researchers tagged individual cDNA molecules with unique molecular identifiers. Via MiXCR, TCRdb re-called the 5' RACE reads, giving one row per CDR3 protein. Among roughly 93,000 distinct CDR3 sequences listed, 9.5% to 11% were seen once. This specimen comes from a study of early T cells in non-severe SARS-CoV-2 infection. Study as a whole: Sequencing used unsorted whole-blood bulk RNA, so chains lack pairing. Study outcomes and limitations: Anti-spike CD8 specificities were favored by VDJdb matching, whose results missed private and CD4 specificities.

The CDR3 loop spans 15 amino acids. V lost 11 bases, J lost 2 bases, and 9 bases stayed unmatched. Germline values: CDR1 SNHLY, CDR2 FYNNEI. Sequences were obtained from whole blood. This TCR was sampled from an adult who was a healthcare worker with PCR-confirmed SARS-CoV-2 infection or an uninfected control (not recorded which). The chain uses TRBV2 and TRBJ2-1, with 10 bases fitting TRBD2. In nucleotides, the CDR3 is TGTGCCGGTCAACCTAGCGGGAGAGCCTACAATGAGCAGTTCTTC. It specifies CAGQPSGRAYNEQFF.